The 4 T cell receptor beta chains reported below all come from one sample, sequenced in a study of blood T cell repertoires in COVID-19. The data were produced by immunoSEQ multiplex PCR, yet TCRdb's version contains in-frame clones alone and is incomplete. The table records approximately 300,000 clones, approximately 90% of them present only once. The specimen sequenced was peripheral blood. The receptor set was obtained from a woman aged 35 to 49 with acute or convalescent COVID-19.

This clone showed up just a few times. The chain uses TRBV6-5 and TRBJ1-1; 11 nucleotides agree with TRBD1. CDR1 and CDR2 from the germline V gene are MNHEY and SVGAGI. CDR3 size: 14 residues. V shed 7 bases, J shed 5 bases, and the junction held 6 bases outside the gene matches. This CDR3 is CASTGTGGRTEAFF. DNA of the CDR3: TGTGCCAGCACCGGGACAGGGGGACGAACTGAAGCTTTCTTT.

CDR3 DNA: TGTGCTAGTGGTTTGGTAACAAGGAACACTGAAGCTTTCTTT. This translates into CASGLVTRNTEAFF. V is TRBV12-5 and J is TRBJ1-1; D remains unclear. Germline V gene data show CDR1 as LGHNT and CDR2 as FRNRAP. V lost 0 bases, J lost 1 base, and 6 bases lay in between. The CDR3 spans 14 residues.

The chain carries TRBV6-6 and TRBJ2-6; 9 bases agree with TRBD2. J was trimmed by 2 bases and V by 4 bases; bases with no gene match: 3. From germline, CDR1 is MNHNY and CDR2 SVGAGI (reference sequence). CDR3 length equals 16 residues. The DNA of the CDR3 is TGTGCCAGCAGTTCCGAGCGGGGGGCTGGGGCCAACGTCCTGACTTTC. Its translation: CASSSERGAGANVLTF.

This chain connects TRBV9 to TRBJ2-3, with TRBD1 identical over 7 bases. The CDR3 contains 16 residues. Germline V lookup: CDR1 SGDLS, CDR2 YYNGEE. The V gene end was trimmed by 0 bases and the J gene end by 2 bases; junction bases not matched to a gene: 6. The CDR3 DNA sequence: TGTGCCAGCAGCGTAGACGGGACAGTACTCACAGATACGCAGTATTTT. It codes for CASSVDGTVLTDTQYF.